Listed below are T cell receptor beta chains from one sample, sequenced in a study of T cell changes during pregnancy in multiple sclerosis. Generated by immunoSEQ multiplex PCR, the TCRdb table keeps only in-frame clones and is missing some. This table holds about 97,000 clones, less than 95% found once. This specimen consisted of peripheral blood, obtained in the second trimester of pregnancy. These receptors were taken from a female donor in good health, enrolled as a control in a pregnancy study. Each CDR3 is given with its conserved first and last residue. Each record gives: V gene, J gene, CDR3 protein.

v_gene: TRBV28; j_gene: TRBJ1-2; CDR3aa: CASSSRQGNYGYTF
v_gene: TRBV5-1; j_gene: TRBJ2-7; CDR3aa: CASSLGVRDRSTYEQYF
v_gene: TRBV28; j_gene: TRBJ1-3; CDR3aa: CASRYPGTEGNTIYF
v_gene: TRBV6-5; j_gene: TRBJ1-4; CDR3aa: CASRDRGTNEKLFF
v_gene: TRBV7-9; j_gene: TRBJ2-3; CDR3aa: CASSLGAGVALGTDTQYF
v_gene: TRBV7-2; j_gene: TRBJ1-1; CDR3aa: CASSPTIGTENTEAFF
v_gene: TRBV5-1; j_gene: TRBJ2-7; CDR3aa: CASSLRDRSSYEQYF
v_gene: TRBV9; j_gene: TRBJ2-3; CDR3aa: CASSVQGSWTADTQYF
v_gene: TRBV5-1; j_gene: TRBJ1-2; CDR3aa: CASSPGTGRAGGYTF
v_gene: TRBV25-1; j_gene: TRBJ1-2; CDR3aa: CASKLDSYGYTF
v_gene: TRBV6-5; j_gene: TRBJ2-7; CDR3aa: CASSSDSYEQYF
v_gene: TRBV7-9; j_gene: TRBJ1-2; CDR3aa: CASGRTGTNYGYTF
v_gene: TRBV28; j_gene: TRBJ2-7; CDR3aa: CASSRGQVQYEQYF
v_gene: TRBV5-8; j_gene: TRBJ2-7; CDR3aa: CASSLRAVYEQYF
v_gene: TRBV5-1; j_gene: TRBJ1-2; CDR3aa: CASRESQGLNYGYTF
v_gene: TRBV7-9; j_gene: TRBJ1-1; CDR3aa: CASSPRQGEGAFF
v_gene: TRBV19; j_gene: TRBJ1-5; CDR3aa: CASSIDSLNQPQHF
v_gene: TRBV9; j_gene: TRBJ1-1; CDR3aa: CASSLSDKNTEAFF
v_gene: TRBV7-9; j_gene: TRBJ2-7; CDR3aa: CASSNRSQGYEQYF
v_gene: TRBV4-1; j_gene: TRBJ1-5; CDR3aa: CASSQEPLDRDSNQPQHF
v_gene: TRBV28; j_gene: TRBJ1-5; CDR3aa: CASSTTGMGNQPQHF
v_gene: TRBV5-6; j_gene: TRBJ1-1; CDR3aa: CASGSGNTEAFF
v_gene: TRBV6-5; j_gene: TRBJ2-3; CDR3aa: CASSDYSTDTQYF
v_gene: TRBV21-1; j_gene: TRBJ1-1; CDR3aa: CASSTKQENTEAFF
v_gene: TRBV19; j_gene: TRBJ1-2; CDR3aa: CASKIRGQGQNNYGYTF
v_gene: TRBV10-3; j_gene: TRBJ2-3; CDR3aa: CATAGSPTDTQYF
v_gene: TRBV5-1; j_gene: TRBJ1-1; CDR3aa: CASSLDRGTEAFF
v_gene: TRBV7-2; j_gene: TRBJ2-1; CDR3aa: CASSFSGTGHNEQFF